One and the same sample provided the 19 T cell receptor beta chains below, sequenced in a study of T cell responses to AZD1222 COVID-19 vaccine. Here immunoSEQ multiplex PCR was the method, and the copy in TCRdb shows in-frame clones only, minus some. The repertoire has approximately 110,000 clones, about 85% of them found once; the top ten carry 5% to 7%. Source: peripheral blood, taken on day 0 of AZD1222 vaccination. The receptors were sampled from an adult in good health.

The V call is TRBV11-2, the J call TRBJ1-1; tentatively, D is TRBD1 (5 bases). There are 15 residues in the CDR3. In germline, CDR1 is SGHAT, CDR2 FQNNGV. Trimming pared 5 bases from V and 1 base from J, leaving 14 bases between. CDR3 DNA sequence: TGTGCCAGCAGCCTTTGGGGGGGGACGAACACTGAAGCTTTCTTT. Translating gives CASSLWGGTNTEAFF.

The chain recombines TRBV27 with TRBJ1-2, with D unresolved. The CDR3 has 15 residues. CDR1 and CDR2 (germline): MNHEY, SMNVEV (reference sequence). Trimming pared 3 bases from V and 4 bases from J, leaving 15 bases between. CDR3 residues: CASSFRQNLLYGYTF. CDR3 nucleotides: TGTGCCAGCAGTTTTAGGCAGAACCTCCTCTATGGCTACACCTTC.

This clone was counted a few times. As DNA, the CDR3 is TGTGCCAGCAGTTACGGGGGGAACACTGAAGCTTTCTTT. Protein: CASSYGGNTEAFF. The rearrangement joins TRBV6-6 to TRBJ1-1, with a weak D call TRBD1 (5 bases). From germline, CDR1 is MNHNY and CDR2 SVGAGI (reference sequence). The CDR3 extends over 13 amino acids. The V end lost 2 bases, the J end lost 1 base, and 5 bases lay between the germline ends.

The genes are TRBV6-5 and TRBJ1-2; maybe TRBD1 (5 bases). Looked up from germline, CDR1 is MNHEY and CDR2 is SVGAGI. V lost 0 bases, J lost 8 bases, and 16 bases lay in between. The CDR3 is 15 amino acids. The CDR3 region has the DNA TGTGCCAGCAGTTACTCCCCCCGGGACCGCCGGGGCTACACCTTC. Protein product: CASSYSPRDRRGYTF.

This chain links TRBV9 with TRBJ2-7, with a possible D match to TRBD1 (6 bases). V was shortened by 4 bases and J by 5 bases, with 16 bases between the two germline ends. This CDR3 is 14 amino acids long. The germline V gene encodes CDR1 SGDLS and CDR2 YYNGEE. In DNA form, the CDR3 reads TGTGCCAGCAGCCCCCGGGACACCAGGGACGAGCAGTACTTC. Its protein is CASSPRDTRDEQYF.

The chain is built from TRBV7-9 and TRBJ2-3; no clear D gene. Germline assignment: CDR1 SEHNR and CDR2 FQNEAQ (reference sequence). Trimming stripped 3 bases from V and 1 base from J, with 2 bases between. The CDR3 has 12 amino acids. The CDR3 loop is CASSFGTDTQYF. In DNA, the CDR3 is TGTGCCAGCAGCTTTGGCACAGATACGCAGTATTTT.

V usage is TRBV5-5 and J usage is TRBJ1-3; possibly TRBD1 for D (6 bases). This CDR3 spans 15 amino acids. Germline lookup yields CDR1 SGHKS and CDR2 YYEKEE (reference sequence). V was cut by 1 base and J by 4 bases, with 12 bases left in between. This CDR3 reads CASSLTWTVGNTIYF. Written as DNA, the CDR3 is TGTGCCAGCAGCTTGACATGGACAGTGGGAAACACCATATATTTT.

This chain uses TRBV11-3 with TRBJ1-3; D gene uncertain. V was shortened by 2 bases and J by 4 bases, with 6 bases between the two germline ends. The CDR3 length is 13 residues. Germline CDR1 SGHNT, CDR2 YENEEA. The CDR3 here is CASSLSVGNTIYF. As DNA, the CDR3 is TGTGCCAGCAGCTTATCTGTCGGAAACACCATATATTTT.

This sequence joins TRBV9 and TRBJ1-1; D ambiguous. Germline CDR1 and CDR2: SGDLS and YYNGEE. The CDR3 runs 15 residues. The germline V and J ends were trimmed by 3 bases and 0 bases, with 12 bases remaining between them. Here the CDR3 reads CASSAEGWMNTEAFF. The CDR3, as DNA: TGTGCCAGCAGCGCTGAGGGTTGGATGAACACTGAAGCTTTCTTT. Using reference TRBV9 and TRBJ1-1 for the parts outside the CDR3, the full variable domain is DSGVTQTPKHLITATGQRVTLRCSPRSGDLSVYWYQQSLDQGLQFLIQYYNGEERAKGNILERFSAQQFPDLHSELNLSSLELGDSALYFCASSAEGWMNTEAFFGQGTRLTVV.

The chain joins TRBV9 to TRBJ1-5; no definite D call. The V gene's germline CDR1 is SGDLS and CDR2 YYNGEE. CDR3 length: 15 amino acids. The V end was cut by 0 bases, the J end by 1 base, with 8 bases between. CDR3 loop: CASSVGGWSNQPQHF. Written as DNA, the CDR3 is TGTGCCAGCAGCGTAGGAGGGTGGAGCAATCAGCCCCAGCATTTT. The whole variable domain, remainder taken from reference TRBV9 and TRBJ1-5, is DSGVTQTPKHLITATGQRVTLRCSPRSGDLSVYWYQQSLDQGLQFLIQYYNGEERAKGNILERFSAQQFPDLHSELNLSSLELGDSALYFCASSVGGWSNQPQHFGDGTRLSIL.

This chain connects TRBV9 to TRBJ2-2, with D perhaps given as TRBD1 or TRBD2 (5 bases each). The CDR3 has 14 amino acids. The V gene lost 0 bases and the J gene lost 4 bases, with 7 bases spanning the gap. The germline V gene has CDR1 SGDLS and CDR2 YYNGEE. DNA for the CDR3: TGTGCCAGCAGCGTAGTGGGGACCACCGGGGAGCTGTTTTTT. Its protein is CASSVVGTTGELFF.

V and J are TRBV18 and TRBJ2-5; D unresolved. Trimming took 0 bases from V and 0 from J, leaving 2 bases between them. The CDR3 spans 13 residues. CDR1 is KGHSH, CDR2 LQKENI, per germline. This CDR3 is CASSPPYQETQYF. CDR3 DNA sequence: TGTGCCAGCTCACCACCGTACCAAGAGACCCAGTACTTC.

The V gene is TRBV4-2, the J gene TRBJ2-7, with D perhaps TRBD1 (5 bases). The CDR3 extends over 15 amino acids. Trimming removed 0 bases from V and 5 bases from J, with 14 bases in between. Germline V CDR1 and CDR2: LGHNA, YNFKEQ. CDR3 nucleotide sequence: TGTGCCAGCAGCCAAGAGACAGCCATAGCCCACGAGCAGTACTTC. Its translation: CASSQETAIAHEQYF.

CDR3 nucleotides: TGTGCCAGCAGTCAACCGTTGGGGTACGAGCAGTACTTC. This encodes CASSQPLGYEQYF. J is TRBJ2-7 and V is TRBV12-3 or TRBV12-4; no reliable D call. This CDR3 is built from 13 residues. Between the trimmed V and J ends, which lost 5 bases and 4 bases, there was a span of 12 bases.

Here the CDR3 reads CASSKGGYNEQFF. The CDR3 bases are TGTGCCAGTAGTAAGGGGGGGTACAATGAGCAGTTCTTC. J is TRBJ2-1 and V is TRBV19; weak D call: TRBD2 (7 bases). The CDR3 consists of 13 residues. V lost 4 bases and J 4 bases, leaving 8 bases between the germline ends. Germline V gene data show CDR1 as LNHDA and CDR2 as SQIVND (reference sequence).

A few counts support this clone. The chain couples TRBV6-5 to TRBJ1-1; D remains ambiguous. CDR3 length equals 15 residues. The V gene lost 6 bases and the J gene lost 7 bases, with 21 bases spanning the gap. CDR1 and CDR2 from the germline V gene are MNHEY and SVGAGI. CDR3 DNA: TGTGCCAGCAGCAGTCTCGGAGCGGCCGAAGGTGAAGCTTTCTTT. This sequence encodes CASSSLGAAEGEAFF.

This clone is classed as medium-sized. This chain joins TRBV7-2 and TRBJ2-5; possible D gene TRBD2, 5 bases. Germline CDR1 and CDR2: SGHTA and FQGNSA. V dropped 2 bases and J dropped 1 base, with 11 bases sitting between them. This CDR3 is built from 15 residues. The CDR3 region is CASSLFSASQETQYF. As DNA, the CDR3 is TGTGCCAGCAGCTTATTTAGCGCCAGCCAAGAGACCCAGTACTTC. The full variable domain, with the rest looked up from reference TRBV7-2 and TRBJ2-5, is GAGVSQSPSNKVTEKGKDVELRCDPISGHTALYWYRQSLGQGLEFLIYFQGNSAPDKSGLPSDRFSAERTGGSVSTLTIQRTQQEDSAVYLCASSLFSASQETQYFGPGTRLLVL.

V and J are TRBV7-9 and TRBJ1-3; weak D call: TRBD1 (5 bases). Between the trimmed V and J ends, which lost 1 base and 4 bases, there was a span of 14 bases. The germline V gene has CDR1 SEHNR and CDR2 FQNEAQ (reference sequence). The CDR3 covers 16 residues. CDR3 sequence (DNA): TGTGCCAGCAGCTTAGTGGTTGGGGCTCACGGAAACACCATATATTTT. It encodes CASSLVVGAHGNTIYF.

V gene TRBV12-3 or TRBV12-4 combines with J gene TRBJ2-2; 10 bases line up with TRBD2. V was pared by 5 bases and J by 8 bases, with 2 bases of the junction left unmatched. The CDR3 runs to 13 residues. The CDR3 region is CASSPLAGGELFF. CDR3 in DNA: TGTGCCAGCAGTCCACTAGCGGGGGGGGAGCTGTTTTTT.